This is a list of T cell receptor beta chains from one sample in a study of CD8+ T cells in alopecia areata. Profiling relied on immunoSEQ multiplex PCR, and the TCRdb table lists in-frame clones only, not all of them. Of under 20,000 clones in the sample, approximately 70% were seen once. This specimen was skin, taken at week 0. Receptors originate from a human donor with alopecia areata. Each CDR3 is given with its conserved first and last residue. D genes are given only for firm matches. Clone size is shown for a subset of rows, as once, few, many or a class of expanded clone.

TRBJ2-3 TRBD2 few TRBV6-5 TGTGCCAGCAGTTACTCTTTGGCGGGGGTGGATACGCAGTATTTT CASSYSLAGVDTQYF
TRBJ2-3 - - TRBV7-9 TGTGCCAGCAGCCAAGGCGGGGACTTGTACACAGATACGCAGTATTTT CASSQGGDLYTDTQYF
TRBJ1-2 TRBD1 - TRBV11-2 TGTGCCAGCACCGACGACAGGGGGTGGGATGGCTACACCTTC CASTDDRGWDGYTF
TRBJ2-1 TRBD1 once TRBV4-3 TGCGCCAGCAGCCAACGGGACAGGGAGCCCCACAATGAGCAGTTCTTC CASSQRDREPHNEQFF
TRBJ1-4 TRBD1 few TRBV19 TGTGCCAGTCGATCGGACAGGGACAATGAAGAACTGTTTTTT CASRSDRDNEELFF
TRBJ1-5 - - TRBV7-2 TGTGCCAGCAGCTTAGACGGGAACCAGCATTTT CASSLDGNQHF
TRBJ2-2 TRBD1 - TRBV6-4 TGTGCCAGCAGTGACAGGGGGCACGGGGAGCTGTTTTTT CASSDRGHGELFF
TRBJ1-2 - - TRBV7-9 TGTGCCAGCAGCTTAGACGGGGTCGGCTACACCTTC CASSLDGVGYTF
TRBJ2-4 TRBD1 few TRBV7-9 TGTGCCAGCAGTGGGGACAGGGGCCCAAACATTCAGTACTTC CASSGDRGPNIQYF
TRBJ1-1 - - TRBV5-5 TGTGCCAGCAGCGCCGGATGGAACACTGAAGCTTTCTTT CASSAGWNTEAFF
TRBJ1-2 - - TRBV6-5 TGTGCCAGCAGCCCCGGGAGTAACTATGGCTACACCTTC CASSPGSNYGYTF
TRBJ1-1 - - TRBV5-1 TGCGCCAGCAGCTTGATTGGTTGGGGCCCCACTGAAGCTTTCTTT CASSLIGWGPTEAFF
TRBJ1-2 - - TRBV6-5 TGTGCCAGCAGATTGGGTTCCGGGAGCTACACCTTC CASRLGSGSYTF
TRBJ1-6 - few TRBV7-2 TGTGCCAGCAGCCCTAAGGGACGGGCAAGCTCCTATAATTCACCCCTCCACTTT CASSPKGRASSYNSPLHF
TRBJ2-7 - - TRBV7-2 TGTGCCAGCAGCTTAAGCTCCTACGAGCAGTACTTC CASSLSSYEQYF
TRBJ1-3 - - TRBV13 TGTGCCAGCAGTACAGAAGGAAACACCATATATTTT CASSTEGNTIYF
TRBJ2-5 - - TRBV5-1 TGCGCCAGCAGCAATCCCCCGGGGCGAGAGACCCAGTACTTC CASSNPPGRETQYF
TRBJ2-5 TRBD1 - TRBV4-1 TGCGCCAGCAGCCAAGACACAGGGGCGAATCAAGAGACCCAGTACTTC CASSQDTGANQETQYF
TRBJ2-5 - - TRBV19 TGTGCCAGTAGTATGGGACGGAACCAAGAGACCCAGTACTTC CASSMGRNQETQYF
TRBJ2-2 - - TRBV10-3 TGTGCCATCAGTGAGTCCCAACAGGTTCCGAACACCGGGGAGCTGTTTTTT CAISESQQVPNTGELFF
TRBJ2-7 TRBD2 - TRBV27 TGTGCCAGCAGTTCACCGGGACTAGCGGGGAAGAACGAGCAGTACTTC CASSSPGLAGKNEQYF
TRBJ2-7 - - TRBV6-5 TGTGCCAGCAGTTACTCGATGCAGGGGTCCTCCTACGAGCAGTACTTC CASSYSMQGSSYEQYF
TRBJ2-3 - - TRBV4-3 TGCGCCAGCAGCCAACACGAACGAACAGATACGCAGTATTTT CASSQHERTDTQYF
TRBJ2-5 - - TRBV7-2 TGTGCCAGCAGCCAGACAGCGTGGAGCCAAGAGACCCAGTACTTC CASSQTAWSQETQYF
TRBJ2-5 TRBD2 - TRBV4-1 TGCGCCAGCAGCCAAGGTCGAGGGACTAGCGGGGGAGAGACCCAGTACTTC CASSQGRGTSGGETQYF
TRBJ1-2 TRBD1 - TRBV19 TGTGCCAGTAGTATTCCCACCGGATCGAACAGGGGAAGGAGCGGTGGCTACACCTTC CASSIPTGSNRGRSGGYTF
TRBJ1-2 TRBD1 few TRBV18 TGTGCCAGCTCAGGGACAGGCCCCGGCTATGGCTACACCTTC CASSGTGPGYGYTF
TRBJ2-3 TRBD2 few TRBV2 TGTGCCAGCAGTGGAGGAGCGGGGGACACAGATACGCAGTATTTT CASSGGAGDTDTQYF
TRBJ1-1 - once TRBV18 TGTGCCAGCTCACCCCCAGTGAACTCCAGGTGTGAAGCTTTCTTT CASSPPVNSRCEAFF
TRBJ1-5 - - TRBV19 TGTGCCAGTAGTCCGCGGAATCAGCCCCAGCATTTT CASSPRNQPQHF
TRBJ2-4 TRBD2 - TRBV4-2 TGTGCCAGCAGCCAAGATATAGCGGGCATTAAAAACATTCAGTACTTC CASSQDIAGIKNIQYF
TRBJ1-5 - - TRBV19 TGTGCCAGTGAGGGGCAGAATAGCAATCAGCCCCAGCATTTT CASEGQNSNQPQHF
TRBJ1-5 - once TRBV28 TGTGCCAGCAGTCGCAGACAGATCTATAGCAATCAGCCCCAGCATTTT CASSRRQIYSNQPQHF
TRBJ2-3 - - TRBV4-2 TGTGCCAGCAGCCAAGAATCGGGTAGGGAAACAGATACGCAGTATTTT CASSQESGRETDTQYF
TRBJ2-3 TRBD1 - TRBV7-6 TGTGCCAGCAGCTCAGGACAGGGGCCGGCGGCAGATACGCAGTATTTT CASSSGQGPAADTQYF
TRBJ2-7 - - TRBV6-5 TGTGCCAGCAGTCCGCTCGGGACCCGCCACTACGAGCAGTACTTC CASSPLGTRHYEQYF
TRBJ2-3 TRBD2 - TRBV25-1 TGTGCCAGCAGTGAATATTCCCAACTAGCGGGGGGGCTAGATACGCAGTATTTT CASSEYSQLAGGLDTQYF
TRBJ1-2 TRBD1 few TRBV9 TGTGCCAGCAGCGCGGGACAGGGAAACTATGGCTACACCTTC CASSAGQGNYGYTF
TRBJ2-1 - - TRBV4-3 TGCGCCAGCAGCCAAGTAGAGCTAGCTTCGGGCAATGAGCAGTTCTTC CASSQVELASGNEQFF
TRBJ2-7 - - TRBV2 TGTGCCAGCAGTGGGGCGGAGGTGAGGGGCTACGAGCAGTACTTC CASSGAEVRGYEQYF
TRBJ2-2 - - TRBV13 TGTGCCAGCCGTCGGGGGGCAGGAACCGGGGAGCTGTTTTTT CASRRGAGTGELFF
TRBJ1-1 TRBD1 - TRBV6-5 TGTGCCAGCAGTTCCCGGACAGGGGGCCTCGCTGAAGCTTTCTTT CASSSRTGGLAEAFF
TRBJ1-6 - - TRBV7-8 TGTGCCAGCAGCTTAAGGCCTTTGGGTGGGGACACCATAACCAATTCACCCCTCCACTTT CASSLRPLGGDTITNSPLHF
TRBJ2-7 TRBD1 - TRBV5-4 TGTGCCAGCAGCCGAACAGGGGATTCCTACGAGCAGTACTTC CASSRTGDSYEQYF
TRBJ1-4 - - TRBV4-2 TGTGCCAGCAGCCAAGCGGGGTCCAGACGGACCCAAACTAATGAAAAACTGTTTTTT CASSQAGSRRTQTNEKLFF
TRBJ1-1 - - TRBV7-9 TGTGCCAGCAGCCCAAGTGAGGGGAACACTGAAGCTTTCTTT CASSPSEGNTEAFF
TRBJ2-3 - - TRBV4-2 TGTGCCAGCAGCCATCTTGCGGGGTCTAGGGGCACAGATACGCAGTATTTT CASSHLAGSRGTDTQYF
TRBJ2-3 - - TRBV11-2 TGTGCCAGCAGCTTGGACTACACAGATACGCAGTATTTT CASSLDYTDTQYF
TRBJ2-6 TRBD2 medium-sized TRBV5-1 TGCGCCAGCAGCTCCCTAGCGGGGACCTCTGGGGCCAACGTCCTGACTTTC CASSSLAGTSGANVLTF